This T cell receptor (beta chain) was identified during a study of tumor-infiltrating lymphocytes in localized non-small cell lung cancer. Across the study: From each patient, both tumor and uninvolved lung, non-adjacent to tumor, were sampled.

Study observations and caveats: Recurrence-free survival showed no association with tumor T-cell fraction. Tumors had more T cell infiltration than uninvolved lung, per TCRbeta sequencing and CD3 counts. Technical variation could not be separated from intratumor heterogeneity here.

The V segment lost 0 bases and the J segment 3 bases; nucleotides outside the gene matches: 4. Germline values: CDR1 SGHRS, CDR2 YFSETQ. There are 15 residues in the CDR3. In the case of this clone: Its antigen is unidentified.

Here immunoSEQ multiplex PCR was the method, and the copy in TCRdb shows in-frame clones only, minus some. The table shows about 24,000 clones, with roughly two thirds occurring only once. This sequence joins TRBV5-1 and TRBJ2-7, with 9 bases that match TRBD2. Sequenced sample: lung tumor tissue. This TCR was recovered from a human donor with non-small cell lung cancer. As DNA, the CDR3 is TGCGCCAGCAGCTTGGGAGCTAGCGGGATCTACGAGCAGTACTTC. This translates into CASSLGASGIYEQYF.